The source of this T cell receptor (beta chain) is a study of pediatric ulcerative colitis. The rectum was sampled with one to two pinch biopsies at colonoscopy. Before the diagnostic colonoscopy, ulcerative colitis patients were free of immunosuppressive medication. Samples were sequenced at Survey level, maximum 500,000 reads. Profiled with immunoSEQ multiplex PCR; TCRdb holds only in-frame clones, not every one. The table shows approximately 40,000 clones, with roughly 82% occurring only once. Findings and caveats of the study: Ulcerative colitis patients shared more blood-rectal clones than controls. Two rectal clonotypes were found only in ulcerative colitis patients, all of them.

With 0 bases removed from V and 4 bases from J, the gap between germline ends came to 12 bases. CDR1 is SGHNT and CDR2 is YYREEE in the germline V gene (reference sequence). The CDR3 is 15 amino acids. This clone was recorded once. Antigen specificity is unknown. The chain recombines TRBV5-4 with TRBJ2-3; tentatively, D is TRBD1 or TRBD2 (6 bases each). This TCR derives from a boy between 5 and 17 years old with severe ulcerative colitis. Sequenced material: gut tissue. The CDR3 DNA sequence: TGTGCCAGCAGCTTGGCGGGGGCGAGATCAGATACGCAGTATTTT. Translated: CASSLAGARSDTQYF. The complete variable domain, with remaining parts taken from reference TRBV5-4 and TRBJ2-3, reads ETGVTQSPTHLIKTRGQQVTLRCSSQSGHNTVSWYQQALGQGPQFIFQYYREEENGRGNFPPRFSGLQFPNYSSELNVNALELDDSALYLCASSLAGARSDTQYFGPGTRLTVL.